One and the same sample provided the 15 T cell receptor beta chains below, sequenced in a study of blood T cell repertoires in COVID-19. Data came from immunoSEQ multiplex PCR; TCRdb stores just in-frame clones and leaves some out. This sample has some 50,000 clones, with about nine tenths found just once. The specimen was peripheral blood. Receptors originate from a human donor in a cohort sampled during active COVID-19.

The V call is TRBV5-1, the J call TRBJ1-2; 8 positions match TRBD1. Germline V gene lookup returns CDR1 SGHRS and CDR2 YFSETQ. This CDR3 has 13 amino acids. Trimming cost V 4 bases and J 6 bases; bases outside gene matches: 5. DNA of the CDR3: TGCGCCAGCAGCCCCGGACAGGGCCATGGCTACACCTTC. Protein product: CASSPGQGHGYTF.

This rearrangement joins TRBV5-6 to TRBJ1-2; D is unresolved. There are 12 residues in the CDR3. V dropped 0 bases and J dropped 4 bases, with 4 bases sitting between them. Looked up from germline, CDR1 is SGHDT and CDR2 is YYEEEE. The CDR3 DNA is TGTGCCAGCAGCTTGGCCAGCTATGGCTACACCTTC. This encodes CASSLASYGYTF.

The CDR3 loop is CASSISTGAGNNEQFF. CDR3 nucleotide sequence: TGTGCCAGTAGTATAAGTACTGGAGCGGGAAACAATGAGCAGTTCTTC. The chain has TRBV19 and TRBJ2-1, with TRBD2 matching 7 bases. Germline V gene sequence: CDR1 LNHDA, CDR2 SQIVND (reference sequence). The CDR3 loop spans 16 amino acids. Unmatched junction bases numbered 9, after V lost 2 bases and J lost 5 bases.

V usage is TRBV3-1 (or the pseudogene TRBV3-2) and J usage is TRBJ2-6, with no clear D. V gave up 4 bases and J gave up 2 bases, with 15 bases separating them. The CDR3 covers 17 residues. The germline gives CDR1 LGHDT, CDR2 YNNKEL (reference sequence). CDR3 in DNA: TGTGCCAGCAGCCGGGTGGGCCCCCGCCCTGGGGCCAACGTCCTGACTTTC. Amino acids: CASSRVGPRPGANVLTF.

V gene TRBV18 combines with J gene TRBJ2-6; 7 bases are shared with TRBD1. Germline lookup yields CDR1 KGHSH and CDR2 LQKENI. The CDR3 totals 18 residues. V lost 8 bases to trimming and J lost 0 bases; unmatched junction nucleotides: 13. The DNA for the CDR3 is TGTGCCAGCACTTCACAGGGGAGCCTATCCTCTGGGGCCAACGTCCTGACTTTC. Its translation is CASTSQGSLSSGANVLTF.

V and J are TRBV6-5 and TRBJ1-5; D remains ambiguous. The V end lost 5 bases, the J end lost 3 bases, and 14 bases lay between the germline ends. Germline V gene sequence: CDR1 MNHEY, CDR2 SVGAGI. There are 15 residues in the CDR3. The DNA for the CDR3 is TGTGCCAGCAGTCCAGGCGGGCACAACAATCAGCCCCAGCATTTT. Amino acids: CASSPGGHNNQPQHF.

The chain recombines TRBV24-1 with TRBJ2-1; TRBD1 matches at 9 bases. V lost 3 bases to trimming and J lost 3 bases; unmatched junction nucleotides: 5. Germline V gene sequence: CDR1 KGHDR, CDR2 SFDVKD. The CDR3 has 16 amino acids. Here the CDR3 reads CATSDPDRGDYNEQFF. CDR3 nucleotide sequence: TGTGCCACCAGTGATCCTGACAGGGGGGACTACAATGAGCAGTTCTTC.

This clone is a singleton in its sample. The CDR3 DNA reads as TGCGCCAGCAGACCACTAGCGGGGTTCTCCTACGAGCAGTACTTC. This gives the protein CASRPLAGFSYEQYF. The V call is TRBV5-1, the J call TRBJ2-7, with 10 positions matching TRBD2. With V trimmed by 5 bases and J by 0 bases, 5 bases remained unmatched. CDR3 length: 15 amino acids. CDR1 is SGHRS and CDR2 is YFSETQ in the germline V gene. Full variable domain (missing parts from reference TRBV5-1 and TRBJ2-7): KAGVTQTPRYLIKTRGQQVTLSCSPISGHRSVSWYQQTPGQGLQFLFEYFSETQRNKGNFPGRFSGRQFSNSRSEMNVSTLELGDSALYLCASRPLAGFSYEQYFGPGTRLTVT.

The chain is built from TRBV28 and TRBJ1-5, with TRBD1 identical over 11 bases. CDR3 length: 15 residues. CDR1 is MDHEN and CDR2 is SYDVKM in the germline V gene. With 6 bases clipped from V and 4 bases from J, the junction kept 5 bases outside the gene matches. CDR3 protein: CASSPGQGANQPQHF. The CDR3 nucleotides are TGTGCCAGCAGCCCTGGACAGGGGGCTAATCAGCCCCAGCATTTT.

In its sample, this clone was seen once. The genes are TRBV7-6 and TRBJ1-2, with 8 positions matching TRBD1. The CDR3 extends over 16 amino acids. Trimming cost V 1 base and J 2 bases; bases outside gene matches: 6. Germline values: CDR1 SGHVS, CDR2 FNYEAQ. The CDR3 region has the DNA TGTGCCAGCAGCTTAGGGGGACAGGCGCGCAACTATGGCTACACCTTC. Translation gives CASSLGGQARNYGYTF.

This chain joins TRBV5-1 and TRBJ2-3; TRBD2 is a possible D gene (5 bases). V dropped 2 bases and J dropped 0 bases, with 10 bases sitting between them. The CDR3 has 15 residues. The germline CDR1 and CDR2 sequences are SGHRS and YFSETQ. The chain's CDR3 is CASSFPTTSTDTQYF. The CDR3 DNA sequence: TGCGCCAGCAGCTTCCCGACTACTAGCACAGATACGCAGTATTTT.

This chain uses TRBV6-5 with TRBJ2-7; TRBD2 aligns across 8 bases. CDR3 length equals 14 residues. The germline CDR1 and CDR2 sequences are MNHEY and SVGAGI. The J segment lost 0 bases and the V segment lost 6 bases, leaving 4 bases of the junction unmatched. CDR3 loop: CASRAGGTSYEQYF. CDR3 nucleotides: TGTGCCAGCAGGGCGGGGGGCACCTCCTACGAGCAGTACTTC.

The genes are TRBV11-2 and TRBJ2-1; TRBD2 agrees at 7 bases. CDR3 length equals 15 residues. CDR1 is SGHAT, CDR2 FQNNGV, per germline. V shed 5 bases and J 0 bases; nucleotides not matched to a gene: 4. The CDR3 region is CASSRAGSSYNEQFF. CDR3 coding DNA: TGTGCCAGCAGCCGAGCGGGGAGCTCCTACAATGAGCAGTTCTTC.

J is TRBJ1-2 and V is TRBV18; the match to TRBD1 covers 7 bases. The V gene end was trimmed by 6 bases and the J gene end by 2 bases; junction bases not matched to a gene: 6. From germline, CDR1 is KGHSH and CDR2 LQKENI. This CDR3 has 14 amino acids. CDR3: CASSQLQGNYGYTF. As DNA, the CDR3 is TGTGCCAGCTCCCAACTACAGGGGAACTATGGCTACACCTTC.

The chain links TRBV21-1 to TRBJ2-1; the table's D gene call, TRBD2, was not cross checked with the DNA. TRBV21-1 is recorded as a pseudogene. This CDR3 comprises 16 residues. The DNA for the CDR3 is TGTGCCAGCAGCAGAGCCCAGACTAGCGGGAGAGAGGACCCGTTCTTC. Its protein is CASSRAQTSGREDPFF.